This T cell receptor beta chain stems from a study of blood T cell repertoires in COVID-19. Study-wide background: From the United States, Italy and Spain came samples of acute and convalescent COVID-19. The analysed material was cDNA or gDNA that came from T cells, B-cell-depleted T cells, or PBMCs.

In the original workflow: It was from reference gene primer amplification that nucleated cell counts were estimated. Profiled with immunoSEQ multiplex PCR; TCRdb holds only in-frame clones, not every one. Clonal size and the V and J genes are those of that table, whereas D and trimming came from the DNA. The table lists some 350,000 clones, around 91% of them singletons. Germline V gene sequence: CDR1 LGHNA, CDR2 YSLEER. The germline V and J ends were trimmed by 0 bases and 13 bases, with 13 bases remaining between them. The CDR3 runs to 14 residues. This clonotype originated in a man in his late teens or twenties with active or convalescent COVID-19. The material sequenced was peripheral blood. The chain links TRBV4-3 to TRBJ1-6, with D possibly matching TRBD1 (6 bases). The CDR3 loop reads CASSQDNTGTPLHF. The CDR3 nucleotides are TGCGCCAGCAGCCAAGATAATACAGGGACCCCCCTCCACTTT.